This entry lists 3 T cell receptor beta chains sequenced from one sample in a study of cytomegalovirus exposure and HLA in healthy donors (dated by TCRdb to about 2017). Receptors were amplified or captured by the immunoSEQ multiplex PCR assay. TCRdb took over this immuneACCESS table, retaining in-frame rearrangements with V and J assigned. Such tables are incomplete; in checked studies, under half of the missing clones stem from an unresolved V gene, and the remainder is unexplained. This sample is represented by 180,000 or so clones; about nine tenths of them were singletons. The ten largest make up 2% to 3% of the sample. Sequencing was carried out using PBMCs. The receptors shown here come from a man aged 18 to 29 in good health and CMV-seropositive.

The genes are TRBV28 and TRBJ1-1; no clear D. Between the trimmed V and J ends, which lost 2 bases and 1 base, there was a span of 5 bases. This CDR3 contains 13 residues. Germline CDR1 reads MDHEN; CDR2 reads SYDVKM. CDR3 protein: CASSLPGNTEAFF. DNA of the CDR3: TGTGCCAGCAGTTTACCGGGGAACACTGAAGCTTTCTTT.

The chain carries TRBV6-1 and TRBJ2-1; a weak D match, TRBD2 (5 bases). The CDR3 covers 12 residues. V lost 8 bases to trimming and J lost 8 bases, with 13 bases between them. CDR1 and CDR2 (germline): MNHNS, SASEGT. CDR3 DNA: TGTGCCAGCGAAGTAAGCGGAGATGAGCAGTTCTTC. Translated, it gives CASEVSGDEQFF.

The rearrangement uses TRBV4-1 and TRBJ1-1; D might be TRBD1 (5 bases). Germline-derived CDR1 and CDR2 are MGHRA and YSYEKL. This CDR3 is built from 13 residues. Trimming shortened V by 6 bases and J by 5 bases, and 13 bases separated the two germline ends. The CDR3 reads CASRMQGLTEAFF. CDR3 coding DNA: TGCGCCAGCAGAATGCAGGGTTTGACTGAAGCTTTCTTT.